Below are 9 T cell receptor beta chains sequenced from a single sample in a study of OX40 agonist ivuxolimab in advanced cancers. Method: immunoSEQ multiplex PCR; TCRdb's copy keeps in-frame clones and lacks some. The sample has more than 20,000 clones, 85% seen once. The material sequenced was CD4+ or CD8+ T cells sorted from blood, taken in a trial of the OX40 agonist ivuxolimab. Receptors originate from an adult with an advanced solid tumor such as melanoma, head and neck, liver or kidney cancer.

The chain is built from TRBV6-5 and TRBJ2-2, with TRBD2 matching over 10 bases. Germline CDR1 reads MNHEY; CDR2 reads SVGAGI. CDR3 length: 15 residues. Losses at the gene ends were 4 bases for V and 7 bases for J; bases not matched to a gene: 6. DNA for the CDR3: TGTGCCAGCAGTTTTCTAGCGGGGGTGGGCGGGGAGCTGTTTTTT. Amino acid sequence: CASSFLAGVGGELFF.

The chain joins TRBV6-6 to TRBJ2-1, with TRBD1 matching over 11 bases. Trimming took 0 bases from V and 9 from J; bases not matched to a gene: 7. The germline gives CDR1 MNHNY, CDR2 SVGAGI (reference sequence). The CDR3 has 16 residues. The chain's CDR3 is CASSYSLGQGVGEQFF. DNA for the CDR3: TGTGCCAGCAGTTACTCTCTGGGACAGGGGGTAGGTGAGCAGTTCTTC.

The chain employs TRBV6-5 and TRBJ1-1; D is possibly TRBD1 (5 bases). The CDR3 runs to 13 residues. V lost 5 bases and J lost 3, with 10 bases in between. The germline V gene encodes CDR1 MNHEY and CDR2 SVGAGI. This CDR3 reads CASSGGGDTEAFF. CDR3 DNA sequence: TGTGCCAGCAGTGGGGGAGGGGACACTGAAGCTTTCTTT.

This clone turned up a few times. The chain uses TRBV14 and TRBJ1-2; D may be TRBD1 (5 bases). V was pared by 3 bases and J by 3 bases, with 14 bases between. The germline V gene encodes CDR1 SGHDN and CDR2 FVKESK. There are 15 residues in the CDR3. DNA for the CDR3: TGTGCCAGCAGCCAGGACTTGGACACCCACTATGGCTACACCTTC. Residues: CASSQDLDTHYGYTF.

This clone has a single count. The CDR3 spells CASRGDSNQPQHF. CDR3 DNA: TGTGCCAGCAGGGGGGACTCGAATCAGCCCCAGCATTTT. The chain links TRBV2 to TRBJ1-5; tentatively, D is TRBD1 (5 bases). Germline CDR1 SNHLY, CDR2 FYNNEI. The CDR3 is 13 amino acids. V was pared by 6 bases and J by 4 bases, with 10 bases between. The full variable domain, with the rest looked up from reference TRBV2 and TRBJ1-5, is EPEVTQTPSHQVTQMGQEVILRCVPISNHLYFYWYRQILGQKVEFLVSFYNNEISEKSEIFDDQFSVERPDGSNFTLKIRSTKLEDSAMYFCASRGDSNQPQHFGDGTRLSIL.

The chain recombines TRBV11-2 with TRBJ2-1, with D unresolved. The ends were cut back, 0 bases at V and 4 bases at J, with 7 bases in the middle. This CDR3 spans 14 amino acids. Germline values: CDR1 SGHAT, CDR2 FQNNGV. The CDR3 DNA sequence: TGTGCCAGCAGCTTAGAACTCGGGTACAATGAGCAGTTCTTC. Protein product: CASSLELGYNEQFF.

This rearrangement joins TRBV19 to TRBJ2-1; D might be TRBD2 (5 bases). V lost 5 bases, J lost 0 bases, and 8 bases lay in between. Germline-derived CDR1 and CDR2 are LNHDA and SQIVND (reference sequence). The CDR3 contains 14 residues. CDR3 sequence reads: CASSAGGSYNEQFF. CDR3 DNA sequence: TGTGCCAGTAGTGCCGGAGGCTCCTACAATGAGCAGTTCTTC. The whole variable domain, remainder taken from reference TRBV19 and TRBJ2-1, is DGGITQSPKYLFRKEGQNVTLSCEQNLNHDAMYWYRQDPGQGLRLIYYSQIVNDFQKGDIAEGYSVSREKKESFPLTVTSAQKNPTAFYLCASSAGGSYNEQFFGPGTRLTVL.

The chain joins TRBV7-3 to TRBJ2-2; D may be TRBD2 (5 bases). V was cut by 3 bases and J by 3 bases, with 5 bases left in between. Germline values: CDR1 SGHTA, CDR2 FQGTGA. The CDR3 is 13 amino acids. The chain's CDR3 is CASSFGDTGELFF. The DNA for the CDR3 is TGTGCCAGCAGCTTCGGGGACACCGGGGAGCTGTTTTTT.

The CDR3 DNA follows: TGTGCCAGTAGTCCGGTTTCTGTCAATCAGCCCCAGCATTTT. Amino acids: CASSPVSVNQPQHF. The chain has TRBV19 and TRBJ1-5; D call uncertain. This CDR3 is 14 amino acids long. V shed 5 bases and J shed 3 bases, with 11 bases lying between them. Germline CDR1 is LNHDA and CDR2 is SQIVND (reference sequence).